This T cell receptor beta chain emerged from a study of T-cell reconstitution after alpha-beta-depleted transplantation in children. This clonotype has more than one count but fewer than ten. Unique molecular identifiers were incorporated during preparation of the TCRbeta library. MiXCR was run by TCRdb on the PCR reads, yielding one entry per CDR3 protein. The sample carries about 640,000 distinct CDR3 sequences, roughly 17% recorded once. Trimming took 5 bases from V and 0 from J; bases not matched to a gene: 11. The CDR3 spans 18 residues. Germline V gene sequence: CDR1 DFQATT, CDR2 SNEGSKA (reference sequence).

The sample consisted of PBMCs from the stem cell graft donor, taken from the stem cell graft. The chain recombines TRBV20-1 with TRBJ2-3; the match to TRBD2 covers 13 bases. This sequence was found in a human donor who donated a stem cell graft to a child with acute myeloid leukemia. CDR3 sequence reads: CSAGGLAGVTHSTDTQYF. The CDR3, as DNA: TGCAGTGCTGGAGGACTAGCGGGGGTGACCCATAGCACAGATACGCAGTATTTT.